This is a list of T cell receptor beta chains from one sample in a study of shared clonotypes between healthy human individuals. TCRdb's table, derived via immunoSEQ multiplex PCR, lists solely in-frame clones and lacks some. The sample lists around 500,000 clones, around 80% occurring once. Sequencing was carried out using PBMCs. The receptors were gathered from a woman in her thirties or forties in good health. Some clones in this sample may be carry-over from other donors' samples. Both conserved end residues are part of each CDR3. The D gene is left open where the match is weak. Size tells how often a clone was seen (once, few, many) or the class of an expanded clone, and some rows leave it out.

v_gene,d_gene,j_gene,abundance,CDR3aa,CDR3nt
TRBV7-8,TRBD2,TRBJ2-7,NA,CASSPGGSTYEQYF,TGTGCCAGCAGCCCGGGGGGGTCGACCTACGAGCAGTACTTC
TRBV6-1,NA,TRBJ2-2,NA,CASRLDWDTGELFF,TGTGCCAGCAGGTTGGATTGGGACACCGGGGAGCTGTTTTTT
TRBV28,TRBD1,TRBJ2-2,NA,CASSGGQRIGELFF,TGTGCCAGCAGTGGGGGACAGCGAATCGGGGAGCTGTTTTTT
TRBV5-1,NA,TRBJ2-7,NA,CASSLADYYEQYF,TGCGCCAGCAGCTTGGCCGACTACTACGAGCAGTACTTC
TRBV6-1,NA,TRBJ2-3,once,CASKGLSSTDTQYF,TGTGCCAGCAAGGGACTCTCGAGCACAGATACGCAGTATTTT
TRBV5-1,TRBD2,TRBJ2-7,NA,CASSLKRRLKRERLEQYF,TGCGCCAGCAGCTTGAAGAGAAGACTGAAGCGGGAGAGGCTCGAGCAGTACTTC
TRBV6-5,NA,TRBJ2-1,once,CASSYRGAFYGEQFF,TGTGCCAGCAGTTACAGGGGAGCCTTCTATGGGGAGCAGTTCTTC
TRBV12-2,NA,TRBJ2-1,NA,CASRLADPNWFNEQFF,TGTGCAAGTCGCTTAGCGGATCCCAACTGGTTCAATGAGCAGTTCTTC
TRBV27,TRBD1,TRBJ2-6,NA,CASSPGTGVSGANVLTF,TGTGCCAGCAGTCCAGGGACAGGGGTATCTGGGGCCAACGTCCTGACTTTC
TRBV4-3,NA,TRBJ2-7,NA,CASSQDAGSSYEQYF,TGCGCCAGCAGCCAAGATGCCGGGAGCTCCTACGAGCAGTACTTC
TRBV5-1,NA,TRBJ2-2,NA,CASSLDGGTNTGELFF,TGCGCCAGCAGCTTGGATGGAGGGACCAACACCGGGGAGCTGTTTTTT
TRBV7-3,NA,TRBJ2-2,NA,CASRGPASTGELFF,TGTGCCAGCAGGGGACCCGCGAGCACCGGGGAGCTGTTTTTT
TRBV11-2,TRBD2,TRBJ2-5,many,CASSPGGRQETQYF,TGTGCCAGCAGCCCGGGGGGTCGTCAAGAGACCCAGTACTTC
TRBV2,NA,TRBJ2-3,NA,CASNSGTDTQYF,TGTGCCAGCAATAGCGGCACAGATACGCAGTATTTT
TRBV5-1,TRBD2,TRBJ2-5,NA,CASSSTLAGGYQETQYF,TGCGCCAGCAGCAGTACGCTAGCGGGAGGGTACCAAGAGACCCAGTACTTC
TRBV28,NA,TRBJ1-4,NA,CASTREDSGKLFF,TGTGCCAGCACCCGGGAGGATTCGGGAAAACTGTTTTTT
TRBV28,NA,TRBJ2-7,NA,CASSNRLSTHEQYF,TGTGCCAGCAGTAACCGACTTAGCACCCACGAGCAGTACTTC
TRBV11-2,NA,TRBJ2-7,NA,CASSLDPDYEQYF,TGTGCCAGCAGCTTAGATCCGGACTACGAGCAGTACTTC
TRBV6-1,TRBD1,TRBJ1-4,NA,CASSEAQGQGNEKLFF,TGTGCCAGCAGTGAAGCGCAGGGACAGGGTAATGAAAAACTGTTTTTT
TRBV15,NA,TRBJ2-6,NA,CATSSPAGKGPGANVLTF,TGTGCCACCAGCAGTCCCGCAGGAAAGGGGCCCGGGGCCAACGTCCTGACTTTC
TRBV5-6,TRBD1,TRBJ2-3,NA,CASRSQGAGDTQYF,TGTGCCAGCAGGTCACAGGGGGCAGGGGATACGCAGTATTTT
TRBV7-2,TRBD2,TRBJ2-3,NA,CASSLSAGGPTDTQYF,TGTGCCAGCAGCTTATCAGCGGGAGGGCCAACAGATACGCAGTATTTT
TRBV7-9,NA,TRBJ1-2,few,CASSPGNYGCTF,TGTGCCAGCAGCCCCGGCAACTATGGCTGCACCTTC
TRBV5-4,TRBD2,TRBJ2-1,NA,CASSASGSSYNEQFF,TGTGCCAGCAGCGCCAGCGGGAGCTCCTACAATGAGCAGTTCTTC
TRBV7-2,NA,TRBJ2-7,NA,CASSTRTSPYEQYF,TGTGCCAGCAGCACCAGGACCAGCCCCTACGAGCAGTACTTC
TRBV14,NA,TRBJ1-5,once,CASSHGRGGQPQHF,TGTGCCAGCAGCCACGGGAGGGGTGGCCAGCCCCAGCATTTT
TRBV5-1,TRBD1,TRBJ1-2,once,CASSESAGQGAGYTF,TGCGCCAGCAGCGAAAGTGCGGGACAGGGCGCCGGCTACACCTTC
TRBV4-2,TRBD1,TRBJ2-4,NA,CASSQGDRKNIQYF,TGTGCCAGCAGCCAAGGGGACAGAAAAAACATTCAGTACTTC
TRBV10-1,NA,TRBJ1-2,NA,CASSESGPGRRGYGYTF,TGCGCCAGCAGTGAGTCTGGGCCAGGGAGGCGTGGATATGGCTACACCTTC
TRBV19,TRBD1,TRBJ1-2,NA,CASSNTRDRGRRGYGYTF,TGTGCCAGTAGTAATACCCGGGACAGGGGACGACGGGGCTATGGCTACACCTTC
TRBV5-4,NA,TRBJ2-6,NA,CASSQEGSGANVLTF,TGTGCCAGCAGCCAAGAGGGGTCTGGGGCCAACGTCCTGACTTTC
TRBV9,NA,TRBJ1-1,NA,CASTVGHDEYDEAFF,TGTGCCAGCACCGTGGGACACGATGAGTACGATGAAGCTTTCTTT
TRBV7-9,NA,TRBJ2-2,NA,CASSFGGAGGELFF,TGTGCCAGCAGCTTTGGGGGCGCCGGCGGGGAGCTGTTTTTT
TRBV28,NA,TRBJ1-5,NA,CASSFVGVNQPQHF,TGTGCCAGCAGTTTTGTAGGGGTGAATCAGCCCCAGCATTTT
TRBV7-8,NA,TRBJ2-5,once,CASIGTAKETQYF,TGTGCCAGCATAGGGACGGCAAAAGAGACCCAGTACTTC
TRBV5-4,NA,TRBJ2-5,few,CASSPGPRETQYF,TGTGCCAGCAGCCCAGGGCCTAGGGAGACCCAGTACTTC
TRBV7-9,NA,TRBJ1-5,NA,CASSLGGLNQPQHF,TGTGCCAGCAGCTTGGGGGGGCTCAATCAGCCCCAGCATTTT
TRBV7-2,NA,TRBJ2-1,once,CASSLWGQASDEQFF,TGTGCCAGCAGCTTATGGGGCCAGGCAAGCGATGAGCAGTTCTTC
TRBV27,NA,TRBJ2-1,many,CASSPPYRDWQWAEQFF,TGTGCCAGCAGTCCGCCCTACAGGGATTGGCAATGGGCTGAGCAGTTCTTC
TRBV7-3,TRBD1,TRBJ2-2,NA,CASSSPTGSVTGELFF,TGTGCCAGCAGCTCACCGACAGGGTCGGTCACCGGGGAGCTGTTTTTT